This TCR beta chain came from a study of CD8 T cells in ankylosing spondylitis. The study's findings and limits: The disease-linked clones had a CD8+ phenotype and low blood frequencies. A TCR beta motif of eight highly homologous variants appeared characteristic of ankylosing spondylitis blood. Earlier reports found some motif variants in synovial fluid and blood in reactive arthritis. It was reported that disease-linked clones were significantly enriched in matched ankylosing spondylitis synovial fluid.

Scientists made TCR beta libraries using quantitative 5'-RACE with molecular barcodes. TCRdb re-called the 5' RACE reads with MiXCR, one entry per CDR3 protein. The sample has about 330,000 distinct CDR3 sequences, under 8.5% seen once. The CDR3 totals 16 residues. Trimming pared 5 bases from V and 0 bases from J, leaving 17 bases between. In germline, CDR1 is MGHRA, CDR2 YSYEKL. In this sample, this clonotype turned up a few times. What it binds is unknown. The receptor's source is a male donor with ankylosing spondylitis. The chain carries TRBV4-1 and TRBJ2-7, with D maybe TRBD1 (6 bases). Sequenced input: blood, either unsorted or a sorted T cell fraction (not recorded which). The CDR3 region is CASSSGVSANSYEQYF. For the CDR3, the DNA is TGCGCCAGCAGCTCAGGGGTTAGCGCGAACTCCTACGAGCAGTACTTC.